This TCR beta chain was documented in a study of identical twins' blood T cells. TCR cDNA libraries came from RNA via a modified published protocol. TCRdb reanalysed the 5' RACE reads using MiXCR and keeps one entry per CDR3 protein. The data contain about 370,000 distinct CDR3 sequences, more than 25% of them seen just once; the ten biggest clones take up 5.5% to 7%. Reared together, all three twin pairs probably met the same infectious agents and vaccines. CDR3 length: 15 residues. The germline gives CDR1 LGHDT, CDR2 YNNKEL (reference sequence). V lost 4 bases and J 4 bases, leaving 13 bases between the germline ends.

The sequenced material came from PBMCs. The TCR comes from a woman aged 18-49 years in good health. The chain couples TRBV3-1 to TRBJ2-2, with TRBD1 as a possible D gene (6 bases). This CDR3 is CASSLPQGSTGELFF. In nucleotides, the CDR3 is TGTGCCAGCAGCCTTCCCCAGGGGTCCACCGGGGAGCTGTTTTTT.